The rows below give T cell receptor beta chains drawn from one sample of a study of blood T cells in healthy people across ages. TCRdb independently ran MiXCR on the 5' RACE reads; one entry per CDR3 protein. The sample holds roughly 730,000 distinct CDR3 sequences; roughly 50% are singletons and the top ten take approximately 24%. The sample consisted of blood. The receptors shown here come from a middle-aged man in good health. Each CDR3 is given with its conserved first and last residue. D genes are given only for firm matches. Part of the rows lack a size; the others show once, few, many or a class for expanded clones.

j_gene | abundance | v_gene | d_gene | CDR3nt | CDR3aa
TRBJ2-5 | few | TRBV5-1 | - | TGCGCCAGCAGCCTCGATGTGGGGGTCCAAGAGACCCAGTACTTC | CASSLDVGVQETQYF
TRBJ1-1 | few | TRBV6-2/TRBV6-3 | - | TGTGCCAGCAGTTCCAGGATGAGGGGCACTGAAGCTTTCTTT | CASSSRMRGTEAFF
TRBJ1-2 | - | TRBV30 | TRBD1 | TGTGCCTGGAGTGTTGAGGACAGGGGGATAGATGGCTACACCTTC | CAWSVEDRGIDGYTF
TRBJ2-5 | few | TRBV5-1 | TRBD2 | TGCGCCAGCAGCTTGTTTGGCGGGGGGCAACAAGAGACCCAGTACTTC | CASSLFGGGQQETQYF
TRBJ2-5 | - | TRBV7-2 | TRBD2 | TGTGCCAGCAGCTTACAGGCGGGAGGCGGCCAAGAGACCCAGTACTTC | CASSLQAGGGQETQYF
TRBJ2-1 | - | TRBV24-1 | TRBD2 | TGTGCCACCAGTGACACGACTAGCGGGAGCTTCAATGAGCAGTTCTTC | CATSDTTSGSFNEQFF
TRBJ2-7 | - | TRBV29-1 | - | TGCAGCGTTCTAATTTCTACCTACGAGCAGTACTTC | CSVLISTYEQYF
TRBJ2-3 | - | TRBV29-1 | - | TGCAGCGTCCGCGGCCAGGGATCAAGCACAGATACGCAGTATTTT | CSVRGQGSSTDTQYF
TRBJ1-1 | - | TRBV29-1 | - | TGCAGCGTTGGGGCCGCGCTCGCGAACACTGAAGCTTTCTTT | CSVGAALANTEAFF
TRBJ1-2 | - | TRBV9 | TRBD1 | TGTGCCAGCAGCATACTGACAGGGAGGGGCTACACCTTC | CASSILTGRGYTF
TRBJ2-5 | few | TRBV5-1 | - | TGCGCCAGCAGCCTCGAAGGACAAAGACAAGAGACCCAGTACTTC | CASSLEGQRQETQYF
TRBJ2-5 | - | TRBV12-3/TRBV12-4 | TRBD1 | TGTGCCAGCGCCATAGGGACAGGGGCAGAGACCCAGTACTTC | CASAIGTGAETQYF
TRBJ2-1 | - | TRBV7-3 | TRBD2 | TGTGCCAGCAGCTTACGGGGGGGCCCGGGACTAGCGGACAATGAGCAGTTCTTC | CASSLRGGPGLADNEQFF
TRBJ2-3 | - | TRBV7-6 | - | TGTGCCAGCAGCTTAGGAGCAGGGTCCATCACAGATACGCAGTATTTT | CASSLGAGSITDTQYF
TRBJ2-4 | few | TRBV25-1 | - | TGTGCCAGCAGTGAATTATCCAAAAACATTCAGTACTTC | CASSELSKNIQYF